The sequence of this T cell receptor beta chain was determined in a study of shared clonotypes between healthy human individuals. Original data processing: As immunoSEQ supplied junction-only sequences (without quality scores), filtering differed. The table came from immunoSEQ multiplex PCR; TCRdb's copy has only in-frame clones and leaves some out. The V and J calls and clone size are taken from that table; D and trimming were inferred from the DNA. The sample lists over a million clones, more than 75% occurring once. CDR3 length: 14 amino acids. Germline V gives CDR1 KGHSH, CDR2 LQKENI. Trimming pared 2 bases from V and 2 bases from J, leaving 10 bases between. Study-wide results and limits: Clonotypes that were shared across a few donors made up 4.5% to 5% of naive CD4 clonotypes.

In regard to this clone: The antigen is undetermined.

What was sequenced was memory CD4+ T cells from PBMCs. Subset specified: CD45RA-negative fraction. The V gene is TRBV18, the J gene TRBJ2-7, with D unresolved. The receptor comes from a man aged 18 to 30 in good health. Some clones in this sample may be carry-over from other donors' samples. The CDR3 loop is CASSPLDGPYEQYF. The CDR3 nucleotides read TGTGCCAGCTCACCATTAGACGGTCCCTACGAGCAGTACTTC.